This T cell receptor beta chain stems from a study of T cell repertoires in cytomegalovirus infection. Looking at the study overall: Based on public TCR beta signatures, there were indications of CMV infection and of a matching HLA type.

One entry per CDR3 protein, called by TCRdb with MiXCR from the reads. The data show approximately 910,000 distinct CDR3 sequences, roughly 31% seen once. The CDR3 covers 16 residues. The germline CDR1 and CDR2 sequences are DFQATT and SNEGSKA (reference sequence). V was trimmed by 0 bases and J by 7 bases, leaving 21 bases between them. Comment on this clonotype: No antigen is known for it.

The chain combines TRBV20-1 with TRBJ2-5; D is possibly TRBD1 (6 bases). The sequenced sample was cultured CD8+ T cells from PBMCs, obtained from culture after CMV antigen stimulation. The TCR was taken from a human donor in good health (CMV status not recorded). Some clones in this sample may be carry-over from other donors' samples. This CDR3 reads CSARDPQYRAMGTQYF. The CDR3 bases are TGCAGTGCTAGAGATCCTCAATACAGGGCGATGGGGACCCAGTACTTC.